This is a list of T cell receptor beta chains from one sample in a study of blood T cell repertoires in COVID-19. Some clones are missing from TCRdb's copy, which holds only in-frame ones; the method was immunoSEQ multiplex PCR. The repertoire holds about 280,000 clones, with 85% as singletons. The sequencing sample was made of peripheral blood. The source is a man aged 45-65 years with active or convalescent COVID-19. Both conserved end residues are part of each CDR3. Each record gives: V gene, J gene, D gene, clone size, CDR3 DNA, CDR3 protein. The D gene is left open where the match is weak. Clone sizes are given selectively: once, few, many, or a class where the clone is expanded.

>TRBV7-9|TRBJ1-1|.|.
TGTGCCAGCAGGTCCCGCCTCCTCGACGGGGGGGGGACTGAAGCTTTCTTT
CASRSRLLDGGGTEAFF
>TRBV11-2|TRBJ2-7|TRBD2|.
TGTGCCAGCAGCTTATCCCCGGGACTAGCGGGAGTTTACGAGCAGTACTTC
CASSLSPGLAGVYEQYF
>TRBV7-9|TRBJ2-1|.|.
TGTGCCAGCAGCTTGGGGCAGAGCTACAATGAGCAGTTCTTC
CASSLGQSYNEQFF
>TRBV2|TRBJ1-3|TRBD1|few
TGTGCCAGCAGTGATGAGGGACAGGGAAACACCATATATTTT
CASSDEGQGNTIYF
>TRBV28|TRBJ1-1|.|.
TGTGCCAGCAGCCACCATCAGGTTAACACTGAAGCTTTCTTT
CASSHHQVNTEAFF
>TRBV5-1|TRBJ2-1|.|.
TGCGCCAGCAGCTTGGTACTCGGTGAGCAGTTCTTC
CASSLVLGEQFF
>TRBV3-1/TRBV3-2|TRBJ2-5|.|once
TGTGCCAGCAGACAAGGGTCCGGGACCCAGTACTTC
CASRQGSGTQYF
>TRBV27|TRBJ2-1|TRBD1|.
TGTGCCAGCTCGCGGCACAGGGGCGGTGAGCAGTTCTTC
CASSRHRGGEQFF
>TRBV16|TRBJ1-6|TRBD1|.
TGTGCCAGCAGCCCCCGACAGGGGGCAGACTCACCCCTCCACTTT
CASSPRQGADSPLHF
>TRBV7-6|TRBJ2-5|.|.
TGTGCCAGCAGCACTAGGCCTGAGGGTCAAGAGACCCAGTACTTC
CASSTRPEGQETQYF
>TRBV10-3|TRBJ1-6|.|.
TGTGCCATCCGAGGAACAGGGAAGGGACGTGGGGGTTCACCCCTCCACTTT
CAIRGTGKGRGGSPLHF
>TRBV7-3|TRBJ2-7|TRBD2|.
TGTGCCAGCAGCCTGCGGGAGGGGTACGAGCAGTACTTC
CASSLREGYEQYF
>TRBV5-1|TRBJ1-1|.|.
TGCGCCAGCAGCTTGTCAGGGGCGGCTGAAGCTTTCTTT
CASSLSGAAEAFF
>TRBV10-3|TRBJ1-5|.|few
TGTGCCATCAGTGAGTCCAACAGGCCCCCCCAGCATTTT
CAISESNRPPQHF
>TRBV9|TRBJ2-1|TRBD1|.
TGTGCCAGCAGCGTCCGGGACAGGGGGAAGGATGAGCAGTTCTTC
CASSVRDRGKDEQFF
>TRBV24-1|TRBJ2-3|.|.
TGTGCCACCAGTGAAGCCAGGGAGGGGGTTACGCAGTATTTT
CATSEAREGVTQYF
>TRBV11-1|TRBJ2-5|TRBD2|.
TGTGCCAGCAGTTCCACTAGCGGGAGAAGGGAGACCCAGTACTTC
CASSSTSGRRETQYF
>TRBV18|TRBJ1-5|.|.
TGTGCCAGCTCACCAGAGACTACAGGGCGCAATCAGCCCCAGCATTTT
CASSPETTGRNQPQHF
>TRBV6-5|TRBJ2-3|TRBD2|.
TGTGCCAGCAGTTATCTGAGCGGGGGGCTTCAGTTTACGCAGTATTTT
CASSYLSGGLQFTQYF
>TRBV19|TRBJ1-2|TRBD1|.
TGTGCCAGTAGTCCCCAGACAGGGAGCGGCTACACCTTC
CASSPQTGSGYTF
>TRBV7-8|TRBJ1-2|.|.
TGTGCCAGCAGTCGACGGGATAACTATGGCTACACCTTC
CASSRRDNYGYTF
>TRBV18|TRBJ2-7|TRBD1|.
TGTGCCAGCTCATCGACGAGGGGGACAGGGTTCAACGAGCAGTACTTC
CASSSTRGTGFNEQYF
>TRBV2|TRBJ2-1|.|.
TGTGCCAGCAGTGAAGCGGTGGGGCGGACCCCCAAGGCCGAGCAGTTCTTC
CASSEAVGRTPKAEQFF
>TRBV27|TRBJ1-2|.|few
TGTGCCAGCAGTTTAACAGGGAACGATGGCTACACCTTC
CASSLTGNDGYTF
>TRBV19|TRBJ2-2|TRBD2|.
TGTGCCAGTAGTATCCTAGGACTAGCGGGAAAGAACACCGGGGAGCTGTTTTTT
CASSILGLAGKNTGELFF
>TRBV18|TRBJ1-2|.|.
TGTGCCAGCTCAGGAGACAGGAACTATGGCTACACCTTC
CASSGDRNYGYTF
>TRBV5-8|TRBJ1-5|TRBD1|.
TGTGCCAGCAGCATGGACAGGGGCCATCAGCCCCAGCATTTT
CASSMDRGHQPQHF
>TRBV5-6|TRBJ2-5|TRBD1|.
TGTGCCAGCAGAAGTCTCGACAGGGGGCGAGGGGCCCAGTACTTC
CASRSLDRGRGAQYF
>TRBV9|TRBJ2-7|.|.
TGTGCCAGCAGCGTAGGCCCCCAGGGAAGAGACGAGCAGTACTTC
CASSVGPQGRDEQYF
>TRBV12-3/TRBV12-4|TRBJ2-1|.|.
TGTGCCAGCAGCCTGTTCAGTGGGCAGTTCTTC
CASSLFSGQFF
>TRBV10-3|TRBJ2-2|.|few
TGTGCCAGGTCGCAGGATAACACCGGGGAGCTGTTTTTT
CARSQDNTGELFF
>TRBV7-9|TRBJ1-1|.|.
TGTGCCAGCAGCTTAGCGGGTGTAGGGGGTGCTTTCTTT
CASSLAGVGGAFF
>TRBV29-1|TRBJ2-2|.|once
TGCAGCGTCCCGACCCGTCAGGGCACCGGGGAGCTGTTTTTT
CSVPTRQGTGELFF
>TRBV28|TRBJ2-3|.|many
TGTGCCAGCAGTTTATCAGCCCCCTTCAGCGGGAGCACAGATACGCAGTATTTT
CASSLSAPFSGSTDTQYF
>TRBV15|TRBJ2-5|.|.
TGTGCCACCAGCAGGGCCCGTCCCACGCAAGAGACCCAGTACTTC
CATSRARPTQETQYF
>TRBV6-5|TRBJ1-1|.|.
TGTGCCAGCAGTTACTCGTGGCAGGGAAGCACTCCTTTCTTT
CASSYSWQGSTPFF
>TRBV7-9|TRBJ2-5|.|.
TGTGCCAGCAGCTTAGTGCCCCCCGGGGGCCAAGAGACCCAGTACTTC
CASSLVPPGGQETQYF
>TRBV3-1/TRBV3-2|TRBJ2-1|TRBD2|.
TGTGCCAGCAGCCAAGATCTAGCGGGAGATTTGAATGAGCAGTTCTTC
CASSQDLAGDLNEQFF
>TRBV5-1|TRBJ1-1|.|.
TGCGCCAGCAGCTCCCACAGGGCTATGAACACTGAAGCTTTCTTT
CASSSHRAMNTEAFF
>TRBV27|TRBJ2-7|.|medium-sized
TGTGCCAGCGGTCCGAGCTCCTACGAGCAGTACTTC
CASGPSSYEQYF
>TRBV24-1|TRBJ1-5|.|.
TGTGCCACCCAGCGGGAGGGGAAGCAGCCCCAGCATTTT
CATQREGKQPQHF
>TRBV6-5|TRBJ1-1|.|.
TGTGCCAGCAGGCCACCGTCGGGTGAAGCTTTCTTT
CASRPPSGEAFF
>TRBV30|TRBJ2-7|TRBD1|.
TGTGCCTGGAGCGACAGGGTGGCGGGCGAGCAGTACTTC
CAWSDRVAGEQYF
>TRBV25-1|TRBJ2-5|.|.
TGTGCCAGCAGTGTACTTGGGGCAGAGACCCAGTACTTC
CASSVLGAETQYF
>TRBV19|TRBJ1-1|TRBD1|few
TGTGCCAGTACGAGGGCAGGGGGTCTTGAAGCTTTCTTT
CASTRAGGLEAFF
>TRBV11-2|TRBJ2-1|.|.
TGTGCCAGCAGCTTAGCTTGGACTGGGTACAATGAGCAGTTCTTC
CASSLAWTGYNEQFF
>TRBV4-1|TRBJ1-2|TRBD1|.
TGCGCCAGCAGCCCTATTTCGGGACAGGTCGGTGGCTACACCTTC
CASSPISGQVGGYTF
>TRBV9|TRBJ2-5|.|.
TGTGCCAGCAGCCCTCCTACAGCTTATCAAGAGACCCAGTACTTC
CASSPPTAYQETQYF
>TRBV5-1|TRBJ2-2|.|.
TGCGCCAGCAGCTTTGAGTACTCCGGGGAGCTGTTTTTT
CASSFEYSGELFF
>TRBV5-1|TRBJ1-3|TRBD1|.
TGCGCCAGCAGCCAAGGGACAGATGCTGGAAACACCATATATTTT
CASSQGTDAGNTIYF
>TRBV14|TRBJ2-1|.|.
TGTGCCAGCAGCCAAGGAGGATTCGGAGAGCAGTTCTTC
CASSQGGFGEQFF
>TRBV18|TRBJ1-2|TRBD1|.
TGTGCCAGCTCGCCCGGACAGGGAGATGGCTACACCTTC
CASSPGQGDGYTF
>TRBV27|TRBJ2-3|.|once
TGTGCCAGCAGTTTACTGCCAGGGCCCCCCACAGATACGCAGTATTTT
CASSLLPGPPTDTQYF
>TRBV6-1|TRBJ2-7|TRBD2|.
TGTGCCAGCAGTGAAGGGAGCCCCGCGGTAGCGGGAGGCGAGCAGTACTTC
CASSEGSPAVAGGEQYF
>TRBV2|TRBJ1-5|.|once
TGTGCCAGCAGTGAATCGTATAGCAATCAGCCCCAGCATTTT
CASSESYSNQPQHF
>TRBV12-3/TRBV12-4|TRBJ1-1|.|few
TGTGCCAGCAGTTCGACAGTGAACACTGAAGCTTTCTTT
CASSSTVNTEAFF
>TRBV6-5|TRBJ2-1|TRBD2|.
TGTGCCAGCAGTCGGCAGAGCGGGAGTTGGAATGAGCAGTTCTTC
CASSRQSGSWNEQFF